In its sample, the clone carrying this T cell receptor (beta chain) was seen many times. Its antigen is not known. This sample was taken from a study of breast tumors, draining lymph nodes, adjacent tissues. Overall study results and limits: Luminal-like breast cancer showed significantly higher tumor–nontumor repertoire similarity than basal-like. Tumors had less TCR diversity than lymph nodes, more than nontumor tissue. Most tumor T cells seemingly derive from lymph node, then expand in tumor. That most tumor T cells come from lymph nodes remained unproven.

TCRdb redid the calling of the multiplex PCR reads with MiXCR, one entry per CDR3 protein. The sample has 9,000 to 15,000 distinct CDR3 sequences, approximately 35% seen once; the top ten hold just over 14%. Trimming removed 9 bases from V and 2 bases from J; junction bases left unmatched: 11. Germline V gene lookup returns CDR1 MNHNY and CDR2 SVGAGI (reference sequence). The CDR3 spans 15 residues. The V gene is TRBV6-6, the J gene TRBJ2-5; TRBD2 agrees at 8 bases. This sequence originates from a female donor with breast cancer. Some clones in this sample may be carry-over from other donors' samples. Sequencing was performed on breast tumor tissue. DNA of the CDR3: TGTGCCAGTCGAAATAGCGGGGCCCGTCAAGAGACCCAGTACTTC. It translates to CASRNSGARQETQYF.